The sample holds a few counts of the clone carrying this T cell receptor (beta chain). Antigen: not known. One entry per CDR3 protein results from TCRdb running MiXCR on the reads. The table records 550,000 to 850,000 distinct CDR3 sequences, around 31% of them present only once. This record comes from a study of T cell repertoires in cytomegalovirus infection. Study results and caveats: Across the ex vivo response, the dominant clonotypes were HLA-C-restricted CMV-specific TCR beta clonotypes.

Germline V CDR1 and CDR2: KGHDR, SFDVKD. Trimming pared 1 base from V and 6 bases from J, leaving 6 bases between. This CDR3 is built from 13 residues. The sample here was cultured PBMCs, taken from culture after CMV antigen stimulation. The TCR originated in a human donor in good health (CMV status not recorded). Some clones in this sample may be carry-over from other donors' samples. The chain joins TRBV24-1 to TRBJ2-1; D may be TRBD2 (6 bases). For the CDR3, the DNA is TGTGCCACCAGTGATTTCGGGGGCAATGAGCAGTTCTTC. Its translation: CATSDFGGNEQFF.